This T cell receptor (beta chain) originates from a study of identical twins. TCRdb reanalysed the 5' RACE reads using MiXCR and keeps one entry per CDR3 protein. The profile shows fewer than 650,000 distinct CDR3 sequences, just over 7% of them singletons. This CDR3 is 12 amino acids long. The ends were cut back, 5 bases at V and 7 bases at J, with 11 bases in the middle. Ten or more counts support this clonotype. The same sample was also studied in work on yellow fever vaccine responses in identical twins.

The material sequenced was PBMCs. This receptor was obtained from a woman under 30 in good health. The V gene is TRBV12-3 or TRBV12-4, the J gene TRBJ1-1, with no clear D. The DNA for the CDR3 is TGTGCCAGCAGTCCTTGGGCAGGTGAAGCTTTCTTT. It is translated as CASSPWAGEAFF.